This T cell receptor beta chain came from a study of tumor-infiltrating lymphocytes in primary liver carcinoma. Turning to the study itself: In every tissue type, samples returned a similar yield of roughly 3.5 to 7.13 million productive TCRbeta reads. Regarding the study as a whole: The bulk unsorted samples meant that CD4+ and CD8+ repertoires went uncompared. Tumors reached a significantly greater top-250-clone fraction than blood did (p = 0.039).

Reverse transcription of roughly 480 ng total RNA with a constant-region primer produced TCR beta cDNA. The TCR beta library was amplified through three nested multiplex PCR rounds in a modified ARM-PCR procedure. The study ran its first two PCR rounds for around 10 cycles each, using TRBV1-TRBV30 forward primers and a C-beta reverse primer. MiXCR, run by TCRdb on the multiplex PCR reads, gives a single entry per CDR3 protein. The repertoire includes 310,000 or so distinct CDR3 sequences, about 65% of them detected once, and 6.5% sits in the top ten. The CDR3 consists of 15 residues. Germline loops: CDR1 SGHRS, CDR2 YFSETQ. The trim removed 6 bases at V and 6 bases at J, leaving 9 bases unmatched. Concerning this clonotype itself: Its antigen remains unidentified.

Germline DNA was extracted too, while blood RNA derived from unsorted whole blood. The researchers drew 3 to 5 milliliters of peripheral blood before surgery. Sequencing input: peripheral blood. The sequence was collected from a man aged 40-49 years with primary liver carcinoma and hepatitis B virus infection. The gene calls are TRBV5-1 and TRBJ2-7, with 13 bases that match TRBD2. CDR3 region: CASNVMGLAGSEQYF. CDR3 coding DNA: TGCGCCAGCAACGTAATGGGACTAGCGGGAAGCGAGCAGTACTTC.